This is a list of T cell receptor beta chains from one sample in a study of tumor-infiltrating lymphocytes in primary liver carcinoma. TCRdb ran MiXCR on the multiplex PCR reads and lists one entry per CDR3 protein. Of over 250,000 distinct CDR3 sequences in the sample, more than 55% are singletons; the top ten hold about a sixth. Specimen: peripheral blood. These receptors were obtained from a woman aged 30 to 39 with primary liver carcinoma and hepatitis B virus infection. Each CDR3 is given with its conserved first and last residue.

v_call | cdr3_aa
TRBV6-5 | CASSYSGGINLEKLFF
TRBV11-2 | CASSSLTSGRVYEQFF
TRBV29-1 | CSSGNGESSYNEQFF
TRBV6-5 | CASSYGTGRYEQYF
TRBV11-2 | CASSCLGSSYEQYF
TRBV6-6 | CTSSYWTDTQYF
TRBV29-1 | CSVEDPRTGAIYGYTF
TRBV29-1 | CSVERTIGTDYGYTF
TRBV12-3/TRBV12-4 | CASSSGSYLYGYTF
TRBV12-3/TRBV12-4 | CAISLYRRNTGELFF
TRBV5-6 | CASNLLDRGKNEQFF
TRBV11-2 | CASSLIDNAEALF
TRBV11-2 | CASSAAGQAVYEQYF
TRBV30 | CAWSVYGTTDTQYF
TRBV28 | CASSLPGTQNTEAFF
TRBV6-1 | CASGTGPLDTQYF
TRBV5-5 | CASSLRRTAATNEKLFF
TRBV13 | CASSLLVGTHGYTF
TRBV12-3/TRBV12-4 | CASTTPGLADTGELFF
TRBV4-2 | CASSQDWDLNTEAFF
TRBV4-2 | CASSQDRPLEGKIEASF
TRBV12-3/TRBV12-4 | CASSLTGYHQPQHF
TRBV11-2 | CASSLGRAAELTDTQYF
TRBV6-2/TRBV6-3 | CASTPTRQVVWEQYF
TRBV11-3 | CASSLGGQGTSPLHF
TRBV6-5 | CASSTGDTGNTIYF
TRBV12-5 | CASGFSGGREQFF
TRBV12-3/TRBV12-4 | CASSFGRSYEQYF
TRBV11-1 | CASGFNTGNTIYF
TRBV5-4 | CASSLDGTEYYEQYF
TRBV7-9 | CASSSYRGTTDTQYF
TRBV12-3/TRBV12-4 | CASRGTSGPYNEQFF